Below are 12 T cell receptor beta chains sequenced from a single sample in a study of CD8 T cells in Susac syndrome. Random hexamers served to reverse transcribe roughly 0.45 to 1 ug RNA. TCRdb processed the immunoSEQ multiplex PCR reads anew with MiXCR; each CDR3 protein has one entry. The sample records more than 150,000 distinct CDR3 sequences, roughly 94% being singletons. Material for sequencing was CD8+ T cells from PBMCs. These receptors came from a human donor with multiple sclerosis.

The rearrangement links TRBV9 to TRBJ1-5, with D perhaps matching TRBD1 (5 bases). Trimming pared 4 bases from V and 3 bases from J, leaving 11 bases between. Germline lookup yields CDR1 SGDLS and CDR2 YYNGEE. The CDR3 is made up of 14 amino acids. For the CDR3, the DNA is TGTGCCAGCAGCCCCGGGGGAGTCAATCAGCCCCAGCATTTT. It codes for CASSPGGVNQPQHF. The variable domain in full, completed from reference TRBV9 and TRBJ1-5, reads DSGVTQTPKHLITATGQRVTLRCSPRSGDLSVYWYQQSLDQGLQFLIQYYNGEERAKGNILERFSAQQFPDLHSELNLSSLELGDSALYFCASSPGGVNQPQHFGDGTRLSIL.

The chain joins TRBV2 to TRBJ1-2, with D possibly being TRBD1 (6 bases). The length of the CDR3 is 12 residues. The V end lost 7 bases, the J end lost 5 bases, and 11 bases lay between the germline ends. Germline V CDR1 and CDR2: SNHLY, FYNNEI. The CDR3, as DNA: TGTGCCAGCAAGGGGGGGGTTTATGGCTACACCTTC. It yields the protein CASKGGVYGYTF.

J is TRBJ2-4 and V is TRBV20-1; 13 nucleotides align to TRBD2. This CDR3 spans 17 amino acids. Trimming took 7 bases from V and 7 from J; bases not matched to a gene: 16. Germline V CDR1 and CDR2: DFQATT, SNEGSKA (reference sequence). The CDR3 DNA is TGCAGTGTTGTTAATCCCGGGACTAGCGGGGCGAGTAACATTCAGTACTTC. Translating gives CSVVNPGTSGASNIQYF.

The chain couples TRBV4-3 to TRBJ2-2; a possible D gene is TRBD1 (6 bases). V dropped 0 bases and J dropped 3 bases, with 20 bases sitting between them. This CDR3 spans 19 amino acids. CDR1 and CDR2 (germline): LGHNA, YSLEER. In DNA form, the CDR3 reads TGCGCCAGCAGCCAAGATTCGGCAGGGGTCCCCACGGACACCGGGGAGCTGTTTTTT. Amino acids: CASSQDSAGVPTDTGELFF.

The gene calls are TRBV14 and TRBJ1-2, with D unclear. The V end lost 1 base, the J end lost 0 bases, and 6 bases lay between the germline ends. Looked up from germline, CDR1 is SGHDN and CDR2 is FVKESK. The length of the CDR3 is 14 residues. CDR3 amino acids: CASSQGPANYGYTF. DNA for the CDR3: TGTGCCAGCAGCCAAGGTCCAGCTAACTATGGCTACACCTTC.

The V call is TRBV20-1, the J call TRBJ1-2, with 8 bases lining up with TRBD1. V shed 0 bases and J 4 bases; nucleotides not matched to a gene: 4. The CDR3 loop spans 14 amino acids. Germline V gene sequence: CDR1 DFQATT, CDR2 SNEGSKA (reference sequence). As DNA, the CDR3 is TGCAGTGCTAGAGAAGGACAGGGTGTCTATGGCTACACCTTC. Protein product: CSAREGQGVYGYTF.

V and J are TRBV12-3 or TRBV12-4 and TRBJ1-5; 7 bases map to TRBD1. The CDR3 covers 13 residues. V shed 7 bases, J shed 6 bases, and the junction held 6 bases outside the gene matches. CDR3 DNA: TGTGCCAGCACCCCACAGGGGCCTCAGCCCCAGCATTTT. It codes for CASTPQGPQPQHF.

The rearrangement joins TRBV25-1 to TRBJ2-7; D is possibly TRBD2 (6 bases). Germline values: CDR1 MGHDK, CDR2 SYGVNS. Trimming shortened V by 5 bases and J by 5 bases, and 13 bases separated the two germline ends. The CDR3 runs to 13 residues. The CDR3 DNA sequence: TGTGCCAGCAGTCGAAGGGAGGCCGACGAGCAGTACTTC. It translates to CASSRREADEQYF.

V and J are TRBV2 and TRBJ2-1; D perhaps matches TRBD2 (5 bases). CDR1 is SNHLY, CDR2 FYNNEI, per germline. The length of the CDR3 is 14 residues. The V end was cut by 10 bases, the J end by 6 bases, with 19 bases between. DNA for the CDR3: TGTGCCATCGAAAGAGGGAATTCAGGCAATGAGCAGTTCTTC. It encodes CAIERGNSGNEQFF.

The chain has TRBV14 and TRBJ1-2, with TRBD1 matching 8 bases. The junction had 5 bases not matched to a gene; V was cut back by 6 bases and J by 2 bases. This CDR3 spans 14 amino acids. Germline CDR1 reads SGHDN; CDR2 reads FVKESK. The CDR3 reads CASSRRDRNYGYTF. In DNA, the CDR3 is TGTGCCAGCAGTCGTAGGGACAGGAACTATGGCTACACCTTC.

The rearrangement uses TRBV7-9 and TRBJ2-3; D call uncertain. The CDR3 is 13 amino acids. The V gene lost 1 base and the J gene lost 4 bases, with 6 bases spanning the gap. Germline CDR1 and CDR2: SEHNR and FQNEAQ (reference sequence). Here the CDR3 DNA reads TGTGCCAGCAGCTTAGTCGGCGCAGATACGCAGTATTTT. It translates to CASSLVGADTQYF.

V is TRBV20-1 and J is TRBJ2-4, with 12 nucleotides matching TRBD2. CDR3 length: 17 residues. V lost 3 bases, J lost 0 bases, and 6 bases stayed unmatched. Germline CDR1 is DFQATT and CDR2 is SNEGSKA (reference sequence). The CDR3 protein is CSARLLAGGIAKNIQYF. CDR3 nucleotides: TGCAGTGCTAGGTTACTAGCGGGGGGCATAGCCAAAAACATTCAGTACTTC.